The clone carrying this TCR beta chain is a singleton in its sample. Germline lookup yields CDR1 WNHNN and CDR2 SYGVQD (reference sequence). CDR3 length: 18 amino acids. The data belong to a study of blood T cell repertoires in COVID-19. Study as a whole: Spain, Italy and the United States supplied samples that represented acute and convalescent COVID-19. The analysed material was cDNA or gDNA that came from T cells, B-cell-depleted T cells, or PBMCs.

Per the authors' pipeline: Scientists estimated how many nucleated cells there were by amplifying reference gene primers. Using immunoSEQ multiplex PCR, the repertoire was profiled, and TCRdb retains in-frame clones only, with some absent. V and J calls and clone size are copied from that table; D and trimming were computed from the DNA. The top ten clones hold 2.9% of a sample with fewer than 250,000 clones, more than 70% of them seen once. V and J are TRBV10-1 and TRBJ2-4; possibly TRBD1 for D (9 bases). The receptor was derived from a man aged 50-60 years with active or convalescent COVID-19. The specimen sequenced was peripheral blood. This CDR3 is CAQQRGPGQGMGKNIQYF. The CDR3 DNA is TGCGCTCAGCAGCGGGGGCCTGGACAGGGGATGGGCAAAAACATTCAGTACTTC.